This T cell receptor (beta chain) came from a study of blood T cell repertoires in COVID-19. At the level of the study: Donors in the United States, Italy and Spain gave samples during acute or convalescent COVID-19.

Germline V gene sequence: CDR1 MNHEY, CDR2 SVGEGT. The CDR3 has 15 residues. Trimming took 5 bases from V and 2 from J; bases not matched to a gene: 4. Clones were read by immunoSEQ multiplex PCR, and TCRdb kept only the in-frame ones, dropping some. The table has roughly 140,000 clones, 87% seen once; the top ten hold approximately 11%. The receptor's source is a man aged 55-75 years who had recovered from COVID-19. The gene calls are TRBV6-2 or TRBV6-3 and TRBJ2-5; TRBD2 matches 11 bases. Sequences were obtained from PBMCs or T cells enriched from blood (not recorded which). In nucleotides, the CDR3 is TGTGCCAGCAGTCGACTAGCGGGACGGCAAGAGACCCAGTACTTC. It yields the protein CASSRLAGRQETQYF.